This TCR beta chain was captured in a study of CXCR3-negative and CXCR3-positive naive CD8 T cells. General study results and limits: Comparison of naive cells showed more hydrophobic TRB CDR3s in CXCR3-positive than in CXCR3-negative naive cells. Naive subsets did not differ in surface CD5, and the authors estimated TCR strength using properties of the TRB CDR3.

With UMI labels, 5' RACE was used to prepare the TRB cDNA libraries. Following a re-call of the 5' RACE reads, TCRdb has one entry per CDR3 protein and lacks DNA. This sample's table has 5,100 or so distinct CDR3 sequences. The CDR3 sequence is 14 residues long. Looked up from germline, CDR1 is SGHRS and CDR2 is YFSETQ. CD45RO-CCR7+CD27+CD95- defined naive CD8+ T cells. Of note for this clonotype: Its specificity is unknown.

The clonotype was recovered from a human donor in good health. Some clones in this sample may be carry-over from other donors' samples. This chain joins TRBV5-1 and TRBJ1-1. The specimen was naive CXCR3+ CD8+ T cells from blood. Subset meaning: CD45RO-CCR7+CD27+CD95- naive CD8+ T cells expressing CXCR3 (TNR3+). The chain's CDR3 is CASSIESAFTEAFF.